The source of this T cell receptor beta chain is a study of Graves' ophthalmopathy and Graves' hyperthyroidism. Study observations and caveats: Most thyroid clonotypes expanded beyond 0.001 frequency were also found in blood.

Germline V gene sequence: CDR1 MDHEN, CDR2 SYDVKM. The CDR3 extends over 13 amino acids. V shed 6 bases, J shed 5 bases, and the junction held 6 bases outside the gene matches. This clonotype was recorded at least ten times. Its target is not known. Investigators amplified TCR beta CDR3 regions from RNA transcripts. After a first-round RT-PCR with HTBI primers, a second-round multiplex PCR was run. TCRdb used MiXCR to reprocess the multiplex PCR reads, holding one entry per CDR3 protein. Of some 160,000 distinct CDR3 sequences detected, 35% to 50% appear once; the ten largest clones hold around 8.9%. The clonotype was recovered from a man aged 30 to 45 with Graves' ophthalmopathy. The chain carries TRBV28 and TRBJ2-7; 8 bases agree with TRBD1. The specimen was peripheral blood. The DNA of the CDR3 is TGTGCCAGCAGCCCGTCCAGGGGGCACGAGCAGTACTTC. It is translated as CASSPSRGHEQYF.